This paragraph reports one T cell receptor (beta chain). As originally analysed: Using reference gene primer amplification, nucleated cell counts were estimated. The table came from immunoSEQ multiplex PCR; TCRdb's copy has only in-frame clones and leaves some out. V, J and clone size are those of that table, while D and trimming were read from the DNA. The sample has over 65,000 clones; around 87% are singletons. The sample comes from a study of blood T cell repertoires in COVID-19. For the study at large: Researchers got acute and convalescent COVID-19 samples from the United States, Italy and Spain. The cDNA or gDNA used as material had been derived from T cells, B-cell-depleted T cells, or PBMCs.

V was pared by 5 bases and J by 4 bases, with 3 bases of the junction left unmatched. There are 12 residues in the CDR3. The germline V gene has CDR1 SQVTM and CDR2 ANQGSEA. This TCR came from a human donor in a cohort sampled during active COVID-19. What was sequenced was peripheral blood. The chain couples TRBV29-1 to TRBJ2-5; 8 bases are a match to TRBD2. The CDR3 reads CSVSGGGETQYF. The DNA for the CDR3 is TGCAGCGTTTCGGGAGGGGGAGAGACCCAGTACTTC.